This T cell receptor beta chain was sequenced during a study of cytomegalovirus exposure and HLA in healthy donors. The study's findings and limits: A later analysis, which compared TCR beta chains of equal frequency, found the HLA-associated ones more clonally expanded.

A remark on this clone: The antigen is not known.

Both 60 Vbeta primers and 13 Jbeta primers went into the PCR. This table comes from immunoSEQ multiplex PCR, and its TCRdb copy is limited to in-frame clones, with some not included. Of about 52,000 clones listed, around 50% are singletons. Germline V gives CDR1 MGHRA, CDR2 YSYEKL. J lost 0 bases, V lost 2 bases, and 12 bases had no gene match. This CDR3 comprises 19 residues. V usage is TRBV4-1 and J usage is TRBJ2-1, with 8 bases matching TRBD2. The source is a human donor in good health. The specimen sequenced was PBMCs. Here the CDR3 reads CASSQSRLVAGSSYNEQFF. CDR3 nucleotides: TGCGCCAGCAGCCAATCTCGGTTAGTAGCGGGGAGCTCCTACAATGAGCAGTTCTTC.